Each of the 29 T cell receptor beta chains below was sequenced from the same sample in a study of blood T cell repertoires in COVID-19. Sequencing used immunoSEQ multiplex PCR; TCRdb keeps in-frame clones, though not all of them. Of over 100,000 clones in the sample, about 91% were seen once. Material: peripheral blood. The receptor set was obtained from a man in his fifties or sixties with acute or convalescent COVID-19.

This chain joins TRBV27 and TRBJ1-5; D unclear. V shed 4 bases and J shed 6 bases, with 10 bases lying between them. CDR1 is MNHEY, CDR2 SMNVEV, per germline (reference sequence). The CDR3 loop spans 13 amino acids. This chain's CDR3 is CASSSVFRQPQHF. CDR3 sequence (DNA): TGTGCCAGCAGTTCCGTCTTCCGTCAGCCCCAGCATTTT.

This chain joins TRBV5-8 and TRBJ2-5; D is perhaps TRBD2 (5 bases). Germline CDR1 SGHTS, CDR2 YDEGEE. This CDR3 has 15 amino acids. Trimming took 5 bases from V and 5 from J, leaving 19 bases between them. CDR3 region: CASRQRLNWEETQYF. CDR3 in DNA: TGTGCCAGCAGGCAACGACTAAACTGGGAGGAGACCCAGTACTTC.

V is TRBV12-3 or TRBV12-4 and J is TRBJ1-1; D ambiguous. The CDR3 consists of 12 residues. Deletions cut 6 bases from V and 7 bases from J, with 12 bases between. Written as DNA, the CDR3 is TGTGCCAGCAGACCCCAGGAGGGTGAAGCTTTCTTT. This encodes CASRPQEGEAFF.

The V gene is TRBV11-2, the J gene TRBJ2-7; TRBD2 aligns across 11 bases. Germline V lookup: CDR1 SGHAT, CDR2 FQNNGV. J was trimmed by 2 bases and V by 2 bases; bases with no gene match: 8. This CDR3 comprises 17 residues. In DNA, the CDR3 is TGTGCCAGCAGCTTATATACTAGCGGGAGTTTAACCTACGAGCAGTACTTC. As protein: CASSLYTSGSLTYEQYF.

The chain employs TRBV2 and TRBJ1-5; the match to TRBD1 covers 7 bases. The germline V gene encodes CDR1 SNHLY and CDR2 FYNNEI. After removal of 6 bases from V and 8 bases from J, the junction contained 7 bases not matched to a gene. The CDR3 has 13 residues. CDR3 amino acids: CASRGWTGEPQHF. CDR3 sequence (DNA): TGTGCCAGCAGGGGTTGGACAGGTGAGCCCCAGCATTTT.

DNA for the CDR3: TGTGCCAGCAGCCCAGAAGATTGGGGCGGCTATGGCTACACCTTC. It yields the protein CASSPEDWGGYGYTF. The rearrangement links TRBV3-1 (or the pseudogene TRBV3-2) to TRBJ1-2; a possible D gene is TRBD1 (5 bases). This CDR3 is built from 15 residues. The germline V gene has CDR1 LGHDT and CDR2 YNNKEL (reference sequence). V was trimmed by 4 bases and J by 4 bases, leaving 16 bases between them.

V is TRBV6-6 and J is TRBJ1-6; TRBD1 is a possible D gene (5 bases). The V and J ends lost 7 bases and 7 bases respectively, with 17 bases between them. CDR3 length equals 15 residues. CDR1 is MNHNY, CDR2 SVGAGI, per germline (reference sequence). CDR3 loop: CASKEKRQRNSPLHF. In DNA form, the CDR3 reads TGTGCCAGCAAGGAGAAAAGACAGCGCAATTCACCCCTCCACTTT.

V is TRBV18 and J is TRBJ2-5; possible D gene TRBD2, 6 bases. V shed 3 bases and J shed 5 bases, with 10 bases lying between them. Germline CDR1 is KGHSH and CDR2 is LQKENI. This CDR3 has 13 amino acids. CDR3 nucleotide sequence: TGTGCCAGCTCACCGACTAGTTACGAGACCCAGTACTTC. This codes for CASSPTSYETQYF.

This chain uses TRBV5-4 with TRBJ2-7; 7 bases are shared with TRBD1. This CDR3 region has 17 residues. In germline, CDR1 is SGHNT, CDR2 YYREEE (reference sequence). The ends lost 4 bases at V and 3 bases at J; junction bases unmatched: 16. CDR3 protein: CASSPYSDRVVSYEQYF. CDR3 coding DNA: TGTGCCAGCAGCCCCTACTCCGACAGGGTAGTCAGCTACGAGCAGTACTTC.

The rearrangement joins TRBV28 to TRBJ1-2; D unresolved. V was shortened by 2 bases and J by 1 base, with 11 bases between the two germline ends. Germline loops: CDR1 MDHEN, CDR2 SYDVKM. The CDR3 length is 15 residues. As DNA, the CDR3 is TGTGCCAGCAGTTTAAGACTCCTCGATAACTATGGCTACACCTTC. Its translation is CASSLRLLDNYGYTF.

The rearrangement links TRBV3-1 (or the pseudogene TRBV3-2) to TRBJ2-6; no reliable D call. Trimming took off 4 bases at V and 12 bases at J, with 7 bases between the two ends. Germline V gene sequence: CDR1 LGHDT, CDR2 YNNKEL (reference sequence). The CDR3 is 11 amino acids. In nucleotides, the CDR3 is TGTGCCAGCAGCCGTTCCAGCGTCCTGACTTTC. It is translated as CASSRSSVLTF.

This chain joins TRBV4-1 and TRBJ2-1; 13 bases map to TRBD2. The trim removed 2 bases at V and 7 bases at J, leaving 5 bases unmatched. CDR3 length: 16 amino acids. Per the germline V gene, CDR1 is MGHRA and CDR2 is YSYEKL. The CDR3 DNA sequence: TGCGCCAGCAGCCAACTGGGACTAGCGGGACTAAATGAGCAGTTCTTC. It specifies CASSQLGLAGLNEQFF.

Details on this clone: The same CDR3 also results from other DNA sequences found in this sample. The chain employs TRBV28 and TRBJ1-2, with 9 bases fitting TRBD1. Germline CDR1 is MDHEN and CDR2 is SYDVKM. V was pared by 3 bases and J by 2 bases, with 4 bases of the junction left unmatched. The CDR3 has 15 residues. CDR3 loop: CASSFGGQGNYGYTF. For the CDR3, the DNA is TGTGCCAGCAGTTTCGGGGGACAGGGAAACTATGGCTACACCTTC.

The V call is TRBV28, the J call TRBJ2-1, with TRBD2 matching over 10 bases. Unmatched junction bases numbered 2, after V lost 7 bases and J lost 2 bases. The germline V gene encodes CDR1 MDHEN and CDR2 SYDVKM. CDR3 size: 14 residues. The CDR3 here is CASTSGSTYNEQFF. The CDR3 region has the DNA TGTGCCAGCACTAGCGGGAGCACCTACAATGAGCAGTTCTTC.

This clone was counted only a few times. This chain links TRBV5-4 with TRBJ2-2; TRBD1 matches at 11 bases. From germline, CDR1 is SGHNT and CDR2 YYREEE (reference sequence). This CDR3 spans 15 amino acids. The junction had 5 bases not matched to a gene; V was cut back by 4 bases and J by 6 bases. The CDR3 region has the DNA TGTGCCAGCAGCCTACCGGGACAGGGGGCCGGGGAGCTGTTTTTT. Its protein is CASSLPGQGAGELFF. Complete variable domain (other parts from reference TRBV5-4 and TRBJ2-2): ETGVTQSPTHLIKTRGQQVTLRCSSQSGHNTVSWYQQALGQGPQFIFQYYREEENGRGNFPPRFSGLQFPNYSSELNVNALELDDSALYLCASSLPGQGAGELFFGEGSRLTVL.

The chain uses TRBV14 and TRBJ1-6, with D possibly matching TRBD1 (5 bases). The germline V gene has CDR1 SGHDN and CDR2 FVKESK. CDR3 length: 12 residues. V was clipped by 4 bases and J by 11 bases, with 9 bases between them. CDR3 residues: CASSLTETPLHF. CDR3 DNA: TGTGCCAGCAGCCTGACAGAAACACCCCTCCACTTT.

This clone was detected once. CDR3 protein: CASSAGARTDTQYF. In DNA form, the CDR3 reads TGCGCCAGCAGCGCGGGGGCGCGCACAGATACGCAGTATTTT. V usage is TRBV5-1 and J usage is TRBJ2-3, with a possible D match to TRBD2 (7 bases). With 4 bases removed from V and 1 base from J, the gap between germline ends came to 10 bases. Per germline, CDR1 SGHRS and CDR2 YFSETQ. The CDR3 has 14 amino acids.

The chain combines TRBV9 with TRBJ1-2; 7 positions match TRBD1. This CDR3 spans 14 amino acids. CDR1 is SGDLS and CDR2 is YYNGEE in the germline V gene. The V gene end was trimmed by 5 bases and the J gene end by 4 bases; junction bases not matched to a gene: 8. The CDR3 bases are TGTGCCAGCAGGTCCAGGGGGGAAGGCTATGGCTACACCTTC. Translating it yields CASRSRGEGYGYTF.

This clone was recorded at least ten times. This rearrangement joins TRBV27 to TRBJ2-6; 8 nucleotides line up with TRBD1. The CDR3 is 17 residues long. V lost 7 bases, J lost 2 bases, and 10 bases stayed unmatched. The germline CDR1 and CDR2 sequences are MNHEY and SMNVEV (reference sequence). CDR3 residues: CASTLGTGRPGANVLTF. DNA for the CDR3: TGTGCCAGCACCTTGGGGACAGGAAGGCCTGGGGCCAACGTCCTGACTTTC. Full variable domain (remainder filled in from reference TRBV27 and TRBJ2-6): EAQVTQNPRYLITVTGKKLTVTCSQNMNHEYMSWYRQDPGLGLRQIYYSMNVEVTDKGDVPEGYKVSRKEKRNFPLILESPSPNQTSLYFCASTLGTGRPGANVLTFGAGSRLTVL.

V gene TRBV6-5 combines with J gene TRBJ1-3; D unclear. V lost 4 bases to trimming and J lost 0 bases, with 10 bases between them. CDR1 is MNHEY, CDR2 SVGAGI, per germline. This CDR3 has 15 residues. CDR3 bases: TGTGCCAGCAGTTCCCATCTGCGCTCTGGAAACACCATATATTTT. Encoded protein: CASSSHLRSGNTIYF.

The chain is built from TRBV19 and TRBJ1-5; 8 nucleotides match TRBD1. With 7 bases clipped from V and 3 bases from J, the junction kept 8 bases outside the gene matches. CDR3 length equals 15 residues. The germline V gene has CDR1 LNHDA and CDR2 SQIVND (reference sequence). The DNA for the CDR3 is TGTGCCAGTACCCGGACAGGGCCCTACAATCAGCCCCAGCATTTT. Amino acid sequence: CASTRTGPYNQPQHF.

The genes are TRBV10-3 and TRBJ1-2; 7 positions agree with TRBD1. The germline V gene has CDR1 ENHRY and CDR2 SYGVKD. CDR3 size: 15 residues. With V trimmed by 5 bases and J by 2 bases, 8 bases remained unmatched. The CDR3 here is CAISYRGTKNYGYTF. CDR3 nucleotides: TGTGCCATCAGTTACAGGGGAACTAAGAACTATGGCTACACCTTC.

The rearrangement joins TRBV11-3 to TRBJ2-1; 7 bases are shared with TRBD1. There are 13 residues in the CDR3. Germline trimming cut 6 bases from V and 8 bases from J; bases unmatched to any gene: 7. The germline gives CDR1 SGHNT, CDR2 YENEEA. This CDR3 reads CASSRGQFDEQFF. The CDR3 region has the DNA TGTGCCAGCAGTAGGGGGCAGTTCGATGAGCAGTTCTTC.

The CDR3 region has the DNA TGTGCCAGCAAAATGTCGGGGGGTCGGGAAAAACTGTTTTTT. Encoded protein: CASKMSGGREKLFF. This chain connects TRBV28 to TRBJ1-4; TRBD1 might be the D (5 bases). Germline loops: CDR1 MDHEN, CDR2 SYDVKM. V shed 7 bases and J shed 8 bases, with 17 bases lying between them. The CDR3 runs 14 residues. The full variable domain, completed using reference TRBV28 and TRBJ1-4, is DVKVTQSSRYLVKRTGEKVFLECVQDMDHENMFWYRQDPGLGLRLIYFSYDVKMKEKGDIPEGYSVSREKKERFSLILESASTNQTSMYLCASKMSGGREKLFFGSGTQLSVL.

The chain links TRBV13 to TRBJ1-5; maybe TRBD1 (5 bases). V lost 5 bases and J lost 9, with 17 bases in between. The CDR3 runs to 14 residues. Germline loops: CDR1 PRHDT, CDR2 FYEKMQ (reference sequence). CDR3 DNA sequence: TGTGCCAGCAGCGTGGGACCTGGGGACTTGCCCCAGCATTTT. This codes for CASSVGPGDLPQHF.

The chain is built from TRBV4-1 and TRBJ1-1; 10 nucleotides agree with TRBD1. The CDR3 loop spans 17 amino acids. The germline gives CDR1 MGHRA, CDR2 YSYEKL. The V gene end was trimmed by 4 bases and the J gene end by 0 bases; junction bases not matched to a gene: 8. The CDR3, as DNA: TGCGCCAGCAGCCGGGGGACAGGGGTTTGGATGAACACTGAAGCTTTCTTT. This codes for CASSRGTGVWMNTEAFF.

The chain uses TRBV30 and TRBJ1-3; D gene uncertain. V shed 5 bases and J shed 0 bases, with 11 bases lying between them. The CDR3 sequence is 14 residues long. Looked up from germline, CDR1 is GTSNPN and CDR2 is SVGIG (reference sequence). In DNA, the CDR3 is TGTGCCTGGGGTAGCGATCACTCTGGAAACACCATATATTTT. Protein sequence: CAWGSDHSGNTIYF.

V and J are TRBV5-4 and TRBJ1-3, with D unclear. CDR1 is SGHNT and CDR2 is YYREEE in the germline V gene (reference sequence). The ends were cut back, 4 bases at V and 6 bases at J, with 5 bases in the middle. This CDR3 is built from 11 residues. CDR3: CASSRENTIYF. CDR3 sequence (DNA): TGTGCCAGCAGCCGAGAAAACACCATATATTTT.

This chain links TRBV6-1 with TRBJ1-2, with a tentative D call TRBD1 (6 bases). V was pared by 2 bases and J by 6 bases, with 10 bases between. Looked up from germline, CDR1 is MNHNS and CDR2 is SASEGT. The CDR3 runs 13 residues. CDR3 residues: CASSEWGQHGYTF. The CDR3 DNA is TGTGCCAGCAGTGAATGGGGGCAACATGGCTACACCTTC.